The T cell receptor (beta chain) under discussion was sequenced for a study of blood T cell repertoires in COVID-19. Across the whole study: Whether acute or convalescent, the COVID-19 samples came from the United States, Italy and Spain. T cells, B-cell-depleted T cells, or PBMCs provided the cDNA or gDNA that served as material.

Trimming pared 3 bases from V and 3 bases from J, leaving 6 bases between. This CDR3 is 13 amino acids long. Germline lookup yields CDR1 LGHDT and CDR2 YNNKEL (reference sequence). In the original processing: For nucleated cells, counts were estimated from reference gene primer amplification. Generated by immunoSEQ multiplex PCR, the TCRdb table keeps only in-frame clones and is missing some. That table furnishes V, J and clone size, whereas the DNA furnished D and trimming. The repertoire holds tens of thousands of clones, 85% to 90% seen once, with 4% to 5% in the top ten. The sequence came from a woman aged 50 to 65 with active COVID-19. The sequencing sample was made of peripheral blood. The V call is TRBV3-1 (or the pseudogene TRBV3-2), the J call TRBJ1-3; D is ambiguous. CDR3 sequence (DNA): TGTGCCAGCAGCCAGGGCATTGGAAACACCATATATTTT. It specifies CASSQGIGNTIYF.